Below, one T cell receptor beta chain is given with its context. Its antigen remains unidentified. The entry originates in a study of early stage breast cancer tumors. Study observations and caveats: Tumor and normal breast were distinguished via blood comparison in about 90% of the 16 patients.

V lost 6 bases and J lost 5; bases outside the gene matches: 9. Germline-derived CDR1 and CDR2 are SQVTM and ANQGSEA. This CDR3 is built from 15 residues. Data came from immunoSEQ multiplex PCR; TCRdb stores just in-frame clones and leaves some out. Of about 31,000 clones in the sample, roughly four fifths were seen once. The V gene is TRBV29-1, the J gene TRBJ2-1; 11 bases are shared with TRBD2. Input material: blood. This clonotype originated in a person aged 35 to 50 with breast cancer. This CDR3 is CSVSSGRAGDNEQFF. The CDR3, as DNA: TGCAGCGTCAGTAGCGGGAGGGCCGGTGACAATGAGCAGTTCTTC.